The 19 T cell receptor beta chains presented below share a single source sample, sequenced in a study of low-dose radiotherapy and immunotherapy resistance in tumors. TRAV- and TRBV-specific primers primed first-strand cDNA, covering alpha and beta chains. The PCR that amplified TCRs ran for 20 cycles, relying on a constant-region primer and a V-primer adapter. In TCRdb, the reads were re-called with MiXCR into one record per CDR3 protein. The sample gives 65,000 to 100,000 distinct CDR3 sequences, about 18% of which show up once; roughly 2.8% is in the top ten. The time point here: before trial treatment. This specimen was PBMCs, taken before treatment. These receptors were taken from a male donor with prostate cancer.

This rearrangement joins TRBV29-1 to TRBJ2-1, with D perhaps being TRBD1 or TRBD2 (6 bases each). Trimming took off 7 bases at V and 5 bases at J, with 12 bases between the two ends. The CDR3 runs 12 residues. Germline assignment: CDR1 SQVTM and CDR2 ANQGSEA. CDR3 DNA sequence: TGCAGCGAGGCTCGGGGGCACAATGAGCAGTTCTTC. As protein: CSEARGHNEQFF.

This clonotype was seen ten or more times. The CDR3 region is CASSVGQFPGNTIYF. The CDR3, as DNA: TGTGCCAGCAGCGTCGGACAGTTTCCTGGAAACACCATATATTTT. This chain connects TRBV9 to TRBJ1-3; maybe TRBD1 (6 bases). Germline CDR1 reads SGDLS; CDR2 reads YYNGEE. Trimming cost V 2 bases and J 2 bases, with 11 bases left between them. The length of the CDR3 is 15 residues.

This clonotype was picked up many times. The rearrangement links TRBV29-1 to TRBJ2-2; perhaps TRBD1 as D (6 bases). The germline gives CDR1 SQVTM, CDR2 ANQGSEA. The V end was cut by 6 bases, the J end by 4 bases, with 15 bases between. This CDR3 has 14 amino acids. CDR3 DNA: TGCAGCGTCACTTACCCGACAGGCACCGGGGAGCTGTTTTTT. Residues: CSVTYPTGTGELFF.

This clonotype was recorded at least ten times. V gene TRBV7-8 combines with J gene TRBJ1-2; D perhaps matches TRBD1 (5 bases). The CDR3 totals 13 residues. The germline CDR1 and CDR2 sequences are SGHVS and FQNEAQ. Trimming took 4 bases from V and 4 from J, leaving 10 bases between them. This CDR3 is CASSSRDFYGYTF. CDR3 nucleotides: TGTGCCAGCAGCTCTCGGGACTTCTATGGCTACACCTTC.

The sample holds many counts of this clonotype. The V gene is TRBV2, the J gene TRBJ2-3, with D possibly being TRBD2 (7 bases). The germline CDR1 and CDR2 sequences are SNHLY and FYNNEI. This CDR3 comprises 14 residues. V shed 6 bases and J shed 2 bases, with 12 bases lying between them. Written as DNA, the CDR3 is TGTGCCAGCAGCATGGGGGGGGCCACAGATACGCAGTATTTT. Translating it yields CASSMGGATDTQYF. Full variable domain (rest looked up from reference TRBV2 and TRBJ2-3): EPEVTQTPSHQVTQMGQEVILRCVPISNHLYFYWYRQILGQKVEFLVSFYNNEISEKSEIFDDQFSVERPDGSNFTLKIRSTKLEDSAMYFCASSMGGATDTQYFGPGTRLTVL.

This clonotype was picked up many times. The chain employs TRBV3-1 and TRBJ2-7, with TRBD1 identical over 8 bases. V was clipped by 5 bases and J by 6 bases; unmatched bases: 6. The V gene's germline CDR1 is LGHDT and CDR2 YNNKEL (reference sequence). The CDR3 contains 13 residues. The CDR3 is CASSRTGNSEQYF. CDR3 nucleotides: TGTGCCAGCAGCAGGACAGGGAACTCCGAGCAGTACTTC.

This clonotype was recorded at least ten times. The rearrangement joins TRBV29-1 to TRBJ2-7; 11 nucleotides agree with TRBD1. Germline values: CDR1 SQVTM, CDR2 ANQGSEA. Unmatched junction bases numbered 4, after V lost 6 bases and J lost 3 bases. This CDR3 comprises 13 residues. CDR3 nucleotide sequence: TGCAGCGTCCCGGGACAGGGGGACTACGAGCAGTACTTC. Its translation is CSVPGQGDYEQYF.

This clonotype was observed at least ten times. The V and J genes are TRBV2 and TRBJ2-7; D is uncertain. The V end was cut by 8 bases, the J end by 2 bases, with 4 bases between. Germline V gene data show CDR1 as SNHLY and CDR2 as FYNNEI. The CDR3 totals 10 residues. The DNA of the CDR3 is TGTGCCAGCGGAGCCTACGAGCAGTACTTC. Residues: CASGAYEQYF. The full variable domain, rest sourced from reference TRBV2 and TRBJ2-7, is EPEVTQTPSHQVTQMGQEVILRCVPISNHLYFYWYRQILGQKVEFLVSFYNNEISEKSEIFDDQFSVERPDGSNFTLKIRSTKLEDSAMYFCASGAYEQYFGPGTRLTVT.

The chain recombines TRBV9 with TRBJ2-7; 9 nucleotides line up with TRBD1. CDR3 length: 13 amino acids. V lost 0 bases and J lost 9; bases outside the gene matches: 4. The germline gives CDR1 SGDLS, CDR2 YYNGEE. CDR3 in amino acids: CASSVGDRAGQYF. For the CDR3, the DNA is TGTGCCAGCAGCGTAGGGGACAGGGCTGGGCAGTACTTC.

This clonotype was counted at least ten times. The chain combines TRBV12-3 or TRBV12-4 with TRBJ2-5; TRBD2 aligns across 11 bases. This CDR3 region has 15 residues. V lost 2 bases and J lost 3; bases outside the gene matches: 2. CDR3 bases: TGTGCCAGCAGTTTAACACTAGCGGGGGAAGAGACCCAGTACTTC. It yields the protein CASSLTLAGEETQYF.

This clonotype was counted many times. The gene calls are TRBV19 and TRBJ2-3; D remains unclear. The CDR3 extends over 16 amino acids. Germline loops: CDR1 LNHDA, CDR2 SQIVND (reference sequence). Trimming took 4 bases from V and 3 from J, leaving 17 bases between them. The CDR3 protein is CASSTHSWGLTDTQYF. CDR3 nucleotides: TGTGCCAGTAGTACCCATTCTTGGGGTTTGACAGATACGCAGTATTTT.

V and J are TRBV27 and TRBJ2-2; D not certain. Trimming removed 1 base from V and 7 bases from J, with 7 bases in between. Germline V CDR1 and CDR2: MNHEY, SMNVEV (reference sequence). The CDR3 has 13 amino acids. The CDR3 region has the DNA TGTGCCAGCAGTTTATGGCAAAACGGGGAGCTGTTTTTT. As protein: CASSLWQNGELFF.

This clonotype came up a few times. With only one base between it and a far larger clone, this is likely a read error. The rearrangement uses TRBV6-6 and TRBJ2-5; D remains unclear. The CDR3 covers 12 residues. The germline V gene has CDR1 MNHNY and CDR2 SVGAGI (reference sequence). CDR3 loop: CVSSEVEETQYF. The CDR3 bases are TGTGTCAGCAGTGAAGTTGAGGAGACCCAGTACTTC.

This clonotype appeared many times. V and J are TRBV7-2 and TRBJ2-3; D unclear. Trimming shortened V by 7 bases and J by 0 bases, and 5 bases separated the two germline ends. CDR3 length: 12 amino acids. The V gene's germline CDR1 is SGHTA and CDR2 FQGNSA. CDR3 DNA: TGTGCCAGCAAGCCTAGCACAGATACGCAGTATTTT. Protein product: CASKPSTDTQYF.

This clonotype was seen at least ten times. V and J are TRBV4-1 and TRBJ2-6; the D gene is possibly TRBD1 (6 bases). This CDR3 comprises 15 residues. Germline V gene sequence: CDR1 MGHRA, CDR2 YSYEKL. The germline V and J ends were trimmed by 8 bases and 0 bases, with 11 bases remaining between them. The CDR3 nucleotides are TGCGCCAGCCACGGACAGCTCTCTGGGGCCAACGTCCTGACTTTC. Its protein product is CASHGQLSGANVLTF.

This clonotype was observed many times. The chain is built from TRBV7-9 and TRBJ1-1, with TRBD1 matching over 8 bases. The CDR3 consists of 16 residues. With V trimmed by 5 bases and J by 0 bases, 8 bases remained unmatched. Germline V lookup: CDR1 SEHNR, CDR2 FQNEAQ (reference sequence). Here the CDR3 reads CASSPDRGHMNTEAFF. The CDR3 DNA is TGTGCCAGCAGCCCTGACAGGGGTCACATGAACACTGAAGCTTTCTTT.

This clonotype was detected ten times or more. The chain recombines TRBV20-1 with TRBJ2-3, with D unresolved. Germline V CDR1 and CDR2: DFQATT, SNEGSKA (reference sequence). The length of the CDR3 is 13 residues. Trimming took off 6 bases at V and 1 base at J, with 11 bases between the two ends. The CDR3 loop is CSARPPGTDTQYF. The CDR3 nucleotides read TGCAGTGCCCGCCCCCCCGGCACAGATACGCAGTATTTT.

The table lists this clonotype with many counts. CDR3 sequence: CASRTGGWASGEETQYF. As DNA, the CDR3 is TGTGCCAGCAGGACTGGGGGCTGGGCGAGCGGGGAAGAGACCCAGTACTTC. The rearrangement uses TRBV6-2 or TRBV6-3 and TRBJ2-5; maybe TRBD2 (7 bases). Deletions cut 6 bases from V and 3 bases from J, with 23 bases between. The CDR3 sequence is 17 residues long. Germline assignment: CDR1 MNHEY and CDR2 SVGEGT.

The chain couples TRBV21-1 to TRBJ1-2. TRBV21-1 is deemed a pseudogene. This CDR3 spans 11 amino acids. CDR3 in amino acids: CASLPNYGYTF. The CDR3 DNA is TGTGCCAGCCTTCCAAACTATGGCTACACCTTC.